A single sample gave rise to the 5 T cell receptor beta chains below, sequenced in a study of CD8 T cell repertoires and HIV-1 epitope variants (dated by TCRdb to the early 2020s). Libraries were constructed by the immunoSEQ multiplex PCR assay. The table comes from immuneACCESS by way of TCRdb, which keeps in-frame sequences with V and J called. Part of the clones is missing from these tables; in studies checked, under half for an unresolved V gene and the rest for unknown reasons. The sample table shows tens of thousands of clones, and more than 65% are seen once. The top ten hold 20% to 30% of the sample. The specimen was uncultured baseline CD8+ T cells from peripheral blood mononuclear cells (PBMCs). These TCRs come from a male donor with HIV.

In nucleotides, the CDR3 is TGTGCCACCAGCACGTCTAGTGGATCATCAGATACGCAGTATTTT. Protein product: CATSTSSGSSDTQYF. The rearrangement joins TRBV15 to TRBJ2-3; D is unclear. V lost 4 bases to trimming and J lost 4 bases, with 15 bases between them. Germline V gene data show CDR1 as LNHNV and CDR2 as YYDKDF (reference sequence). The CDR3 is made up of 15 amino acids.

The chain recombines TRBV2 with TRBJ1-2, with 7 bases lining up with TRBD1. Germline V lookup: CDR1 SNHLY, CDR2 FYNNEI. There are 16 residues in the CDR3. The J segment lost 4 bases and the V segment lost 2 bases, leaving 10 bases of the junction unmatched. DNA for the CDR3: TGTGCCAGCAGTGAAAGTACAGGGGCGCGGGTCTATGGCTACACCTTC. Protein: CASSESTGARVYGYTF.

J is TRBJ2-3 and V is TRBV7-2; D may be TRBD2 (6 bases). The CDR3 covers 15 residues. The V gene's germline CDR1 is SGHTA and CDR2 FQGNSA. Trimming removed 5 bases at V and 1 base at J, with 13 bases between. As DNA, the CDR3 is TGTGCCAGCAGCCCCCTCGGGAGTCGCACAGATACGCAGTATTTT. Its translation: CASSPLGSRTDTQYF.

For the CDR3, the DNA is TGTGCCAGTTACTCTAACTATGGCTACACCTTC. It translates to CASYSNYGYTF. This rearrangement joins TRBV28 to TRBJ1-2; D is uncertain. CDR1 and CDR2 from the germline V gene are MDHEN and SYDVKM. The CDR3 extends over 11 amino acids. Trimming stripped 9 bases from V and 0 bases from J, with 5 bases between.

The chain employs TRBV27 and TRBJ2-7, with 8 bases that match TRBD1. Germline V CDR1 and CDR2: MNHEY, SMNVEV (reference sequence). Losses at the gene ends were 2 bases for V and 3 bases for J; bases not matched to a gene: 6. This CDR3 comprises 15 residues. In DNA form, the CDR3 reads TGTGCCAGCAGTTTAAGGGCAGGGACAGGCTACGAGCAGTACTTC. It is translated as CASSLRAGTGYEQYF.